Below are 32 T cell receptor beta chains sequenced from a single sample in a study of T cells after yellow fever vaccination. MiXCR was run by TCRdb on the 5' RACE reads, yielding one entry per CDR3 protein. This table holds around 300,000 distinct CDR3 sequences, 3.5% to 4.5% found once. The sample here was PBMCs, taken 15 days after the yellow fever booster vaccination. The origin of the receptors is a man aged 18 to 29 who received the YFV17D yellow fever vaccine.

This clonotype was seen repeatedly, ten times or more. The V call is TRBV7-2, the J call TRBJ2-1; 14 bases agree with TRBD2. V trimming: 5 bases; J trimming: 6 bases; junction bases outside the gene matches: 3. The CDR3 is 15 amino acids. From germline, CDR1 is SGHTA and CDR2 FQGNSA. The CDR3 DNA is TGTGCCAGCAGCCAGGGACTAGCGGGGGCCAATGAGCAGTTCTTC. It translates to CASSQGLAGANEQFF.

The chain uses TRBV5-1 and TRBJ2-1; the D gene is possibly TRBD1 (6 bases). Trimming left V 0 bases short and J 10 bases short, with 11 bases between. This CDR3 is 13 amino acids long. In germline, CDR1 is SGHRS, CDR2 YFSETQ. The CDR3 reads CASSLGGPREQFF. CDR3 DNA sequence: TGCGCCAGCAGCTTGGGGGGGCCTCGAGAGCAGTTCTTC.

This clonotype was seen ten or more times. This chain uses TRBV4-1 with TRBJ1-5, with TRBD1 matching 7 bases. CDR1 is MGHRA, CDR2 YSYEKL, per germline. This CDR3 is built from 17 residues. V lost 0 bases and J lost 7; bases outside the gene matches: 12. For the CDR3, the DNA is TGCGCCAGCAGCCAAGATAGTCCCGACAGGGCGGGGCAGCCCCAGCATTTT. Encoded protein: CASSQDSPDRAGQPQHF.

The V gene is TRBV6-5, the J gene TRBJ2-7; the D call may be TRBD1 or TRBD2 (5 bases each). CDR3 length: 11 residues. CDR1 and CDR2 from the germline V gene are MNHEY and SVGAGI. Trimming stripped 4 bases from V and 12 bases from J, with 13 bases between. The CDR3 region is CASSSGAEWYF. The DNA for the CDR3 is TGTGCCAGCAGTTCCGGGGCCGAGTGGTACTTC.

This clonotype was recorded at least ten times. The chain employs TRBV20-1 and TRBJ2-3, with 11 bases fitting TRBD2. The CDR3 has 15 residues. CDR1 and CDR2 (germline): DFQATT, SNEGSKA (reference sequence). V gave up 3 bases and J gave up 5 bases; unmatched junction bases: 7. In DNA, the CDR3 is TGCAGTGCTAGGGAATTAGCGGGGGGGAAAGATACGCAGTATTTT. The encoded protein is CSARELAGGKDTQYF.

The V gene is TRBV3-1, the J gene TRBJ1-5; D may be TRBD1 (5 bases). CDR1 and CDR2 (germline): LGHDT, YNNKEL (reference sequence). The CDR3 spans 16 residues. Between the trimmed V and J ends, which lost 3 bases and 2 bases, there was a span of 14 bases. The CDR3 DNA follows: TGTGCCAGCAGCCAGGGTGGGACGGCGGGCAATCAGCCCCAGCATTTT. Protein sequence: CASSQGGTAGNQPQHF.

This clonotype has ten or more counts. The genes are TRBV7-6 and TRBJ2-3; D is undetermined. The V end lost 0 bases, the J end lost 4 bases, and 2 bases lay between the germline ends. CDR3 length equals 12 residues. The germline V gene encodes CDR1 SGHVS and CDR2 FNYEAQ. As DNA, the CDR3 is TGTGCCAGCAGCTTAGCTTCAGATACGCAGTATTTT. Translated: CASSLASDTQYF.

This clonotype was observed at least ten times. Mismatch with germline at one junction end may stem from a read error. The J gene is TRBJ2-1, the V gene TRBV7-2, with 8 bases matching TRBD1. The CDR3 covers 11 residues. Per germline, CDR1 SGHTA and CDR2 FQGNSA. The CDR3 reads CASSFRTGSIF. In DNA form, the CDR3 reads TGTGCCAGCAGCTTTAGGACAGGGTCGATCTTC.

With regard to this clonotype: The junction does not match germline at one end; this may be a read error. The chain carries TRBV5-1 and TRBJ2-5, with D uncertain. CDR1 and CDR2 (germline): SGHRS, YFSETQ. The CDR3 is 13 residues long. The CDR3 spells CASRFPRDETQYF. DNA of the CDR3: TGCGCCAGCCGCTTTCCACGAGACGAGACCCAGTACTTC. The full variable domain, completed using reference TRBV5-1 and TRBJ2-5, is KAGVTQTPRYLIKTRGQQVTLSCSPISGHRSVSWYQQTPGQGLQFLFEYFSETQRNKGNFPGRFSGRQFSNSRSEMNVSTLELGDSALYLCASRFPRDETQYFGPGTRLLVL.

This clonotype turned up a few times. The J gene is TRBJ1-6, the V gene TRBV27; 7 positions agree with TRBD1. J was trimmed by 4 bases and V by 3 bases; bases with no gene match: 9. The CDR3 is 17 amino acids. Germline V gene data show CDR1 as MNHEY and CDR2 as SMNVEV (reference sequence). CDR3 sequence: CASSLFMGTEYNSPLHF. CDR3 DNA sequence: TGTGCCAGCAGTTTGTTCATGGGGACAGAGTATAATTCACCCCTCCACTTT.

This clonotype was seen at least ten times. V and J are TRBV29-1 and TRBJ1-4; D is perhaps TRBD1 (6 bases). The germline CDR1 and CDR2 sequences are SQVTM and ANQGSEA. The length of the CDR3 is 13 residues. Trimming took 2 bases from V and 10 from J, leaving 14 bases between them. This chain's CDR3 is CSVEQYETGKLFF. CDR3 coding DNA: TGCAGCGTTGAACAGTATGAGACAGGAAAACTGTTTTTT.

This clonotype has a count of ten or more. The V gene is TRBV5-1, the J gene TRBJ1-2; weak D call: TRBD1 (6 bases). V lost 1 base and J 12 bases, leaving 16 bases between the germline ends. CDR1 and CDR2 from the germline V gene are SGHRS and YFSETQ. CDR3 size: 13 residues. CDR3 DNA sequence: TGCGCCAGCAGCTTGAGGGGACACACCGGGAACACCTTC. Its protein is CASSLRGHTGNTF.

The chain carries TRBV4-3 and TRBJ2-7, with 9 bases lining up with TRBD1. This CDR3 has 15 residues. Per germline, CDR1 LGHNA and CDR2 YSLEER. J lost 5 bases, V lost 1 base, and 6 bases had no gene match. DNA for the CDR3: TGCGCCAGCAGCCAAGCTGGGACAGGGCTCAACGAGCAGTACTTC. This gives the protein CASSQAGTGLNEQYF.

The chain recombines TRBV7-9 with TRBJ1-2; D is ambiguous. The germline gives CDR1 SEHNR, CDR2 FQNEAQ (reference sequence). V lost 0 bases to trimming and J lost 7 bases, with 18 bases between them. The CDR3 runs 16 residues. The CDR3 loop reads CASSLASLGSYVGYTF. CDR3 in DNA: TGTGCCAGCAGCTTAGCAAGTTTAGGATCCTACGTTGGCTACACCTTC.

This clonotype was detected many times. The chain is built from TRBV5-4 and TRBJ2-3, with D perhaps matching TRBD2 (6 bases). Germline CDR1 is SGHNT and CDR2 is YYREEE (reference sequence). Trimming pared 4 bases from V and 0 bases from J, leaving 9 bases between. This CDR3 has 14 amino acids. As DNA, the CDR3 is TGTGCCAGCAGCGGGGGGTACAGCACAGATACGCAGTATTTT. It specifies CASSGGYSTDTQYF.

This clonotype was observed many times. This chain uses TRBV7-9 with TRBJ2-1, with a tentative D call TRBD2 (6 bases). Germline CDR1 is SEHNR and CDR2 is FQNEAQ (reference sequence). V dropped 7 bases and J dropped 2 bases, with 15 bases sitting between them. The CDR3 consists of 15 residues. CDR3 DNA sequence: TGTGCCAGCACCCGCCTTCGGGGGACCTACAATGAGCAGTTCTTC. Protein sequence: CASTRLRGTYNEQFF.

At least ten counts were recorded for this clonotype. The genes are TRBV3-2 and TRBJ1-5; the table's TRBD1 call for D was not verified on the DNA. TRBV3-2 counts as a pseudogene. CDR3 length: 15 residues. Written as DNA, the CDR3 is TGTGCCAGCAGCAACCGGGACAGGGCGATTCAGCCCCAGCATTTT. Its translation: CASSNRDRAIQPQHF.

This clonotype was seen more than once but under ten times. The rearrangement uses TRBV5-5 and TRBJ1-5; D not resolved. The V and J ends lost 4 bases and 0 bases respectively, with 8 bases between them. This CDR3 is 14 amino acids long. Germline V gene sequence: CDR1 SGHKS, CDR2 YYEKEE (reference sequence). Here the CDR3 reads CASSVIDSNQPQHF. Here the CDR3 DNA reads TGTGCCAGCAGCGTAATCGATAGCAATCAGCCCCAGCATTTT.

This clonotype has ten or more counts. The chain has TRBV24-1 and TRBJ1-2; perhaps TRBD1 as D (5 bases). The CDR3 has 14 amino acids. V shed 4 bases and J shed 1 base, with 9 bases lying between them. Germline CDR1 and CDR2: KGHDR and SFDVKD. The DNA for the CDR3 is TGTGCCACCAGTGAATCGGGACGTAACTATGGCTACACCTTC. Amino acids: CATSESGRNYGYTF.

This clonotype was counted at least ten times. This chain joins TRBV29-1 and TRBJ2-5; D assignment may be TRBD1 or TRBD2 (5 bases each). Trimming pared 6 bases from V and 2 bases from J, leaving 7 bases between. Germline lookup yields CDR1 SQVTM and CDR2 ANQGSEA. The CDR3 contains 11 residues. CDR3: CSVGDQETQYF. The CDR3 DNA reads TGCAGCGTGGGGGATCAAGAGACCCAGTACTTC. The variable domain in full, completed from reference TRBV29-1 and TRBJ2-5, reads SAVISQKPSRDICQRGTSLTIQCQVDSQVTMMFWYRQQPGQSLTLIATANQGSEATYESGFVIDKFPISRPNLTFSTLTVSNMSPEDSSIYLCSVGDQETQYFGPGTRLLVL.

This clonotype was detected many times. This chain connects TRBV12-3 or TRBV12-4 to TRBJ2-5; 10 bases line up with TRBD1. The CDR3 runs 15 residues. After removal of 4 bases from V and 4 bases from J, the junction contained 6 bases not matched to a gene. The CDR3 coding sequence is TGTGCCAGCAGTTCCCCGGGACAGGGGATAGAGACCCAGTACTTC. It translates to CASSSPGQGIETQYF.

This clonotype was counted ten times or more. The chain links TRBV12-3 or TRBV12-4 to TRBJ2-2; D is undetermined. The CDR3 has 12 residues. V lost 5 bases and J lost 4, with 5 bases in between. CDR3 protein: CASSRSTGELFF. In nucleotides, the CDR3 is TGTGCCAGCAGTCGATCCACCGGGGAGCTGTTTTTT.

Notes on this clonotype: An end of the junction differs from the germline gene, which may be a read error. The CDR3 here is CASSQDPGHYGYTF. The CDR3 DNA reads as TGTGCCAGCAGCCAGGATCCGGGACACTACGGCTACACCTTC. This chain uses TRBV3-1 with TRBJ1-2; D possibly corresponds to TRBD1 (6 bases). The CDR3 runs 14 residues. Germline values: CDR1 LGHDT, CDR2 YNNKEL (reference sequence).

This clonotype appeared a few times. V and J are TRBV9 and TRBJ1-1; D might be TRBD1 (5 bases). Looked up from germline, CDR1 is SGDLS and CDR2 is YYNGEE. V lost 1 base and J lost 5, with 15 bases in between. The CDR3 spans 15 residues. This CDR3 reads CASSVIGTLGTEAFF. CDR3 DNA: TGTGCCAGCAGCGTAATAGGGACCCTGGGAACTGAAGCTTTCTTT. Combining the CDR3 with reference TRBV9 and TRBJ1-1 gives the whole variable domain DSGVTQTPKHLITATGQRVTLRCSPRSGDLSVYWYQQSLDQGLQFLIQYYNGEERAKGNILERFSAQQFPDLHSELNLSSLELGDSALYFCASSVIGTLGTEAFFGQGTRLTVV.

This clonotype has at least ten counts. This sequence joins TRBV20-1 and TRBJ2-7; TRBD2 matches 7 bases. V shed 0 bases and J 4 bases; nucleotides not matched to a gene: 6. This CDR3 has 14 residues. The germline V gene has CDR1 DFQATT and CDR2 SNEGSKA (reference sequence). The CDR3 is CSARDVLGGYEQYF. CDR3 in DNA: TGCAGTGCTAGAGATGTATTGGGGGGGTACGAGCAGTACTTC.

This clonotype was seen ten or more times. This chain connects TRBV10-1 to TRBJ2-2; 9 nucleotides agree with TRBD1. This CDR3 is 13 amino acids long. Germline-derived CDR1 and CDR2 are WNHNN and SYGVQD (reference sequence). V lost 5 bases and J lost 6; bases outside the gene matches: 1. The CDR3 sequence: CASSWTGAGELFF. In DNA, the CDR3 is TGCGCCAGCAGTTGGACAGGGGCCGGGGAGCTGTTTTTT.

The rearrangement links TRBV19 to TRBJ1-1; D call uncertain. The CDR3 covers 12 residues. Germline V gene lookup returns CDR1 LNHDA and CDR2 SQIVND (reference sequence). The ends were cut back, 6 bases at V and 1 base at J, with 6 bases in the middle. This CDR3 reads CASRGGNTEAFF. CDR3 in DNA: TGTGCCAGTAGGGGAGGGAACACTGAAGCTTTCTTT.

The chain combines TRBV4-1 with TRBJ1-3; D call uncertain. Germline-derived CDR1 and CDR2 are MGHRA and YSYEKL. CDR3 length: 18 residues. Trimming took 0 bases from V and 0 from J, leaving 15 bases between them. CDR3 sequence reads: CASSQDQIGAYSGNTIYF. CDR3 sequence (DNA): TGCGCCAGCAGCCAAGATCAGATCGGAGCTTACTCTGGAAACACCATATATTTT.

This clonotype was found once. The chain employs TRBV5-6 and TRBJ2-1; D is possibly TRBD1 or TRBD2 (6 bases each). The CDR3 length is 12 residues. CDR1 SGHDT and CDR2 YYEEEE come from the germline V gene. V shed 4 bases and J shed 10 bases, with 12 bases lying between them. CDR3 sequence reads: CASSGGLWEQFF. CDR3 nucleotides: TGTGCCAGCAGCGGGGGGCTTTGGGAGCAGTTCTTC.

This chain's CDR3 is CSAQQGAGYYEQYV. DNA of the CDR3: TGCAGTGCGCAACAGGGGGCAGGTTATTACGAGCAGTACGTC. The genes are TRBV20-1 and TRBJ2-7; TRBD1 matches 9 bases. Germline-derived CDR1 and CDR2 are DFQATT and SNEGSKA (reference sequence). The CDR3 has 14 amino acids. J lost 4 bases, V lost 6 bases, and 10 bases had no gene match.

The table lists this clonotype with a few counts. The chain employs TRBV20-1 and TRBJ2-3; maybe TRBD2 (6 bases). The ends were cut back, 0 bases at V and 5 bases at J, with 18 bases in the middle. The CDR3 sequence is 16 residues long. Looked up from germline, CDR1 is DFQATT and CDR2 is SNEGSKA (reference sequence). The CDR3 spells CSAREPRASGGDTQYF. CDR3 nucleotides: TGCAGTGCTAGAGAGCCCCGGGCCTCCGGGGGAGATACGCAGTATTTT.

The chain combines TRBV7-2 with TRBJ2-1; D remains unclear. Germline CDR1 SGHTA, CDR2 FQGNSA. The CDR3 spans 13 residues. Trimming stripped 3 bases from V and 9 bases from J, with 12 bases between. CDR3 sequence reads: CASSFGRLTEQFF. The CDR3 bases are TGTGCCAGCAGCTTCGGTAGGTTAACTGAGCAGTTCTTC.